This T cell receptor beta chain was profiled in a study of cytotoxic CD8 clonotypes in ibrutinib-treated CLL. Across the study: Patients: more than 10 relapsed/refractory, 15 treatment-naive, some 18 IGHV unmutated. Patients attained approximately 24 partial and 2 complete responses; at median about 70 months, 14 remained remitted while around twelve progressed. Study-level results: Clonotypes that were public were uncommon, and they contracted or stayed stable on treatment.

The method was immunoSEQ multiplex PCR; TCRdb's version includes in-frame clones alone and lacks a portion of them. The sample lists some 140,000 clones, 84% occurring once. The germline V gene encodes CDR1 SNHLY and CDR2 FYNNEI. Trimming removed 7 bases from V and 1 base from J, with 23 bases in between. This CDR3 has 18 amino acids. As for this clone: Its cognate antigen is unknown.

V and J are TRBV2 and TRBJ1-3; D possibly corresponds to TRBD1 (5 bases). This sample comprised PBMCs, obtained after 24 months of ibrutinib treatment. The receptor's source is a human donor with chronic lymphocytic leukemia. CDR3 sequence reads: CASTEDRVRGRSGNTIYF. Written as DNA, the CDR3 is TGTGCCAGCACCGAGGATAGGGTCCGGGGGAGGTCTGGAAACACCATATATTTT.